This entry is about one T cell receptor beta chain. Its specificity is unknown. Sequenced by immunoSEQ multiplex PCR; TCRdb stores in-frame clones only, minus some. The sample lists 600,000 to 700,000 clones, 60% to 75% occurring once. This sample is drawn from a study of shared clonotypes between healthy human individuals. Study-wide results and caveats: What naive subsets generally showed was a larger estimated richness than memory subsets showed. Between a handful of donors, naive CD4 clonotypes were shared at a level of about 5%.

This CDR3 region has 14 residues. CDR1 LNHDA and CDR2 SQIVND come from the germline V gene (reference sequence). V was trimmed by 6 bases and J by 1 base, leaving 7 bases between them. All participating donors were Caucasian adults from Nashville, Tennessee. Naive CD4+ cells were CD45RA-selected; the remaining cells were memory. The source of this sequence is a young woman in good health. Sequenced material: memory CD4+ T cells sorted from blood. Subset reported: CD45RA-negative fraction. This chain uses TRBV19 with TRBJ2-6; the D gene is possibly TRBD1 (5 bases). DNA for the CDR3: TGTGCCAGTAGAAGGGGATCTGGGGCCAACGTCCTGACTTTC. Its translation: CASRRGSGANVLTF.